Listed here is a single T cell receptor beta chain. Its antigen is undetermined. This specimen comes from a study of T cell responses to AZD1222 COVID-19 vaccine. Points from the study as a whole: Seropositive at baseline were only a handful of AZD1222 recipients. Most donors were white British and more were female, and clonal diversity was possibly underestimated. Unmutated variant regions reportedly attract nearly half of all spike-specific TCRs. Every sample of the repertoires postdated the peak T cell response.

Only in-frame clones appear in the TCRdb table, and some are missing; sequencing was by immunoSEQ multiplex PCR. The sample has approximately 150,000 clones; 85% to 95% are singletons. Germline lookup yields CDR1 SGHVS and CDR2 FQNEAQ. The length of the CDR3 is 15 residues. The V end was cut by 7 bases, the J end by 0 bases, with 15 bases between. The sample consisted of peripheral blood, taken on day 0 of AZD1222 vaccination. J is TRBJ1-2 and V is TRBV7-8; weak D call: TRBD1 (5 bases). The TCR originated in an adult in good health. Written as DNA, the CDR3 is TGTGCCAGCACCCCCCGCAGGGTAGCTAACTATGGCTACACCTTC. Translated, it gives CASTPRRVANYGYTF. Variable domain in full (rest from reference TRBV7-8 and TRBJ1-2): GAGVSQSPRYKVAKRGQDVALRCDPISGHVSLFWYQQALGQGPEFLTYFQNEAQLDKSGLPSDRFFAERPEGSVSTLKIQRTQQEDSAVYLCASTPRRVANYGYTFGSGTRLTVV.